Listed here are 5 T cell receptor beta chains from one sample, sequenced in a study of T-cell memory formation after mild COVID-19. One entry per CDR3 protein, called by TCRdb with MiXCR from the 5' RACE reads. The repertoire holds 150,000 to 200,000 distinct CDR3 sequences, with approximately 15% as singletons. The sequenced sample was PBMCs or a T cell subset sorted from them (not recorded which). The receptors stem from an adult woman who had mild COVID-19 (a few samples of this study predate the infection). Cell type and time point are not known.

The V and J genes are TRBV12-3 or TRBV12-4 and TRBJ2-1; TRBD2 matches at 14 bases. With 6 bases clipped from V and 4 bases from J, the junction kept 2 bases outside the gene matches. This CDR3 has 15 amino acids. The CDR3 DNA reads TGTGCCAGCAGCGGGACTAGCGGGAGTTACAATGAGCAGTTCTTC. Its protein is CASSGTSGSYNEQFF.

This clonotype has only a few counts. The V call is TRBV7-3, the J call TRBJ2-1; 11 nucleotides align to TRBD2. In germline, CDR1 is SGHTA, CDR2 FQGTGA. There are 16 residues in the CDR3. J lost 7 bases, V lost 5 bases, and 10 bases had no gene match. The CDR3 sequence: CASSEGASGGYNEQFF. CDR3 nucleotide sequence: TGTGCCAGCAGCGAAGGGGCTAGCGGGGGGTATAATGAGCAGTTCTTC.

The gene calls are TRBV6-1 and TRBJ2-7, with D tentatively TRBD1 (6 bases). The V gene lost 1 base and the J gene lost 5 bases, with 15 bases spanning the gap. This CDR3 is built from 15 residues. The germline gives CDR1 MNHNS, CDR2 SASEGT. The CDR3 region is CASSEGTVDNHEQYF. The CDR3 coding sequence is TGTGCCAGCAGTGAAGGGACAGTAGATAACCACGAGCAGTACTTC.

The V call is TRBV30, the J call TRBJ2-7, with D possibly matching TRBD1 (6 bases). Germline values: CDR1 GTSNPN, CDR2 SVGIG (reference sequence). The CDR3 consists of 14 residues. The ends were cut back, 5 bases at V and 8 bases at J, with 22 bases in the middle. CDR3 amino acids: CAWLTNRVGSKQYF. The DNA of the CDR3 is TGTGCCTGGTTGACGAACAGGGTTGGCTCAAAGCAGTACTTC.

V gene TRBV4-1 combines with J gene TRBJ2-7; D possibly uses TRBD1 or TRBD2 (5 bases each). The CDR3 spans 16 residues. Germline assignment: CDR1 MGHRA and CDR2 YSYEKL. Trimming cost V 1 base and J 2 bases, with 15 bases left between them. Here the CDR3 reads CASSQVRGPPPYEQYF. DNA for the CDR3: TGCGCCAGCAGCCAAGTCCGGGGCCCTCCTCCCTACGAGCAGTACTTC.